This section outlines one T cell receptor beta chain sequence together with its context. The antigen remains undetermined. These data come from a study of T cell responses to AZD1222 COVID-19 vaccine. The study, taken as a whole, reports: Repertoire sampling was restricted to post-peak T cell response timepoints.

Method: immunoSEQ multiplex PCR; TCRdb's copy keeps in-frame clones and lacks some. Of some 97,000 clones in the sample, over 75% were seen once. The sequence was collected from an adult in good health. This specimen was peripheral blood, taken on day 0 of MenACWY control vaccination.

As DNA, the CDR3 is TGTGCCAGCTCCTCGAGCAGGGGCCCTGAAGCTTTCTTT. Residues: CASSSSRGPEAFF. This chain joins TRBV18 and TRBJ1-1, with D perhaps matching TRBD1 (6 bases). The germline gives CDR1 KGHSH, CDR2 LQKENI. Trimming pared 6 bases from V and 6 bases from J, leaving 14 bases between. This CDR3 comprises 13 residues. The whole variable domain, remainder taken from reference TRBV18 and TRBJ1-1, is NAGVMQNPRHLVRRRGQEARLRCSPMKGHSHVYWYRQLPEEGLKFMVYLQKENIIDESGMPKERFSAEFPKEGPSILRIQQVVRGDSAAYFCASSSSRGPEAFFGQGTRLTVV.